Listed here are 26 T cell receptor beta chains from one sample, sequenced in a study of T cells in Graves' hyperthyroidism and ophthalmopathy. Amplification of TCR beta CDR3 regions was performed using RNA transcripts as template. The HTBI primer set drove a first-round RT-PCR of the TCR CDR3. TCRdb re-called the multiplex PCR reads through MiXCR, storing one row per CDR3 protein. Seen here are more than 300,000 distinct CDR3 sequences, approximately 17% observed once, and the top ten hold 35% to 50%. The sample comprised blood. The receptors originated from a man aged 18 to 29 with Graves' ophthalmopathy.

This clonotype was observed at least ten times. The chain employs TRBV13 and TRBJ1-2; the match to TRBD1 covers 9 bases. Germline V gene data show CDR1 as PRHDT and CDR2 as FYEKMQ (reference sequence). The CDR3 has 13 amino acids. The V and J ends lost 6 bases and 5 bases, in that order; junction bases with no gene match: 4. The CDR3 bases are TGTGCCAGCAGACAGACAGGGGGATATGGCTACACCTTC. The encoded protein is CASRQTGGYGYTF.

The rearrangement uses TRBV6-6 and TRBJ2-2, with 8 bases aligning to TRBD2. CDR1 and CDR2 from the germline V gene are MNHNY and SVGAGI (reference sequence). The CDR3 is made up of 16 amino acids. V shed 0 bases and J 4 bases; nucleotides not matched to a gene: 4. CDR3 in amino acids: CASSYSIGGATGELFF. For the CDR3, the DNA is TGTGCCAGCAGTTACTCGATCGGGGGGGCCACCGGGGAGCTGTTTTTT.

This clonotype was found many times. V is TRBV20-1 and J is TRBJ1-1; 8 bases map to TRBD1. The CDR3 is made up of 16 amino acids. The germline CDR1 and CDR2 sequences are DFQATT and SNEGSKA (reference sequence). The V gene end was trimmed by 0 bases and the J gene end by 10 bases; junction bases not matched to a gene: 16. CDR3 residues: CSARDLAGGFSLGAFF. The CDR3 DNA is TGCAGTGCTAGAGATTTGGCAGGGGGCTTCTCCCTGGGAGCTTTCTTT.

The genes are TRBV12-3 or TRBV12-4 and TRBJ2-2, with D perhaps TRBD1 or TRBD2 (6 bases each). V was trimmed by 4 bases and J by 4 bases, leaving 13 bases between them. The CDR3 runs 15 residues. CDR3 in amino acids: CASSYGGPGTGELFF. In nucleotides, the CDR3 is TGTGCCAGCAGTTACGGGGGCCCCGGCACCGGGGAGCTGTTTTTT.

A few counts support this clonotype. The J gene is TRBJ2-5, the V gene TRBV11-2; D remains unclear. The CDR3 length is 14 residues. V lost 2 bases and J 4 bases, leaving 11 bases between the germline ends. The germline gives CDR1 SGHAT, CDR2 FQNNGV. The CDR3 protein is CASSLSTPRETQYF. For the CDR3, the DNA is TGTGCCAGCAGCTTATCGACACCGCGAGAGACCCAGTACTTC.

A remark on this clonotype: Being one base from a much bigger clone, this may be a read error. The conserved final phenylalanine or tryptophan is absent from the CDR3, which likely points to a read error. This rearrangement joins TRBV15 to TRBJ1-1; D is ambiguous. Germline values: CDR1 LNHNV, CDR2 YYDKDF (reference sequence). The CDR3 consists of 14 residues. The V and J ends lost 1 base and 0 bases respectively, with 6 bases between them. The CDR3 sequence: CATSRAGMNTEAFL. CDR3 DNA: TGTGCCACCAGCAGAGCTGGGATGAACACTGAAGCTTTCCTT.

This clonotype was counted only a few times. V gene TRBV7-2 combines with J gene TRBJ1-2; weak D call: TRBD1 (6 bases). Per the germline V gene, CDR1 is SGHTA and CDR2 is FQGNSA. This CDR3 is 13 amino acids long. V was cut by 1 base and J by 8 bases, with 11 bases left in between. DNA for the CDR3: TGTGCCAGCAGCTTAGACAGGGTCCACGGCTACACCTTC. Encoded protein: CASSLDRVHGYTF.

The chain joins TRBV12-3 or TRBV12-4 to TRBJ2-1; 9 nucleotides align to TRBD1. The CDR3 extends over 12 amino acids. Trimming took 5 bases from V and 10 from J; bases not matched to a gene: 3. This chain's CDR3 is CASSRQGGEQFF. The CDR3 DNA sequence: TGTGCCAGCAGTAGACAGGGGGGGGAGCAGTTCTTC.

The chain couples TRBV3-1 to TRBJ2-1; D may be TRBD1 (5 bases). CDR3 length: 13 residues. Trimming removed 0 bases at V and 10 bases at J, with 10 bases between. The germline V gene encodes CDR1 LGHDT and CDR2 YNNKEL (reference sequence). The CDR3 sequence: CASSQDQGSEQFF. CDR3 nucleotides: TGTGCCAGCAGCCAAGATCAGGGTTCCGAGCAGTTCTTC.

This clonotype was recorded many times. The rearrangement links TRBV6-5 to TRBJ2-7; 7 positions match TRBD1. Germline V gene lookup returns CDR1 MNHEY and CDR2 SVGAGI. J lost 4 bases, V lost 5 bases, and 8 bases had no gene match. The CDR3 runs 14 residues. The DNA for the CDR3 is TGTGCCAGCAGTGCTGACAGGGATTGGTACGAGCAGTACTTC. Translated: CASSADRDWYEQYF.

This clonotype appeared many times. J is TRBJ1-5 and V is TRBV4-1; 7 bases align to TRBD1. The CDR3 spans 15 residues. Germline V lookup: CDR1 MGHRA, CDR2 YSYEKL. The V and J ends lost 4 bases and 1 base, in that order; junction bases with no gene match: 4. In DNA, the CDR3 is TGCGCCAGCAGCCCCCAGGGACAGAGCAATCAGCCCCAGCATTTT. Protein: CASSPQGQSNQPQHF.

This clonotype was observed a few times. The V call is TRBV4-2, the J call TRBJ1-4; D is uncertain. Per the germline V gene, CDR1 is LGHNA and CDR2 is YNFKEQ. The CDR3 sequence is 15 residues long. Trimming took off 7 bases at V and 8 bases at J, with 20 bases between the two ends. CDR3 in DNA: TGTGCCAGCACGGACCCGACCGGTGCTCGGGAAAAACTGTTTTTT. This sequence encodes CASTDPTGAREKLFF.

V and J are TRBV19 and TRBJ2-5; 8 nucleotides line up with TRBD1. The CDR3 covers 15 residues. J gave up 5 bases and V 5 bases, and 10 bases lay outside the gene matches. Germline loops: CDR1 LNHDA, CDR2 SQIVND (reference sequence). The CDR3 loop is CASSAMTGVGETQYF. CDR3 DNA sequence: TGTGCCAGTAGTGCTATGACAGGGGTGGGCGAGACCCAGTACTTC.

Of note for this clonotype: A single base separates this from a much larger clone, so it may be a read error. In DNA form, the CDR3 reads TGTGCCTCGGGTCTGGTAGATCAGCTCCAGCATTTT. Amino acids: CASGLVDQLQHF. The rearrangement joins TRBV28 to TRBJ1-5; D gene uncertain. There are 12 residues in the CDR3. Germline CDR1 is MDHEN and CDR2 is SYDVKM.

V and J are TRBV19 and TRBJ2-6; D not certain. Deletions cut 11 bases from V and 0 bases from J, with 20 bases between. The V gene's germline CDR1 is LNHDA and CDR2 SQIVND (reference sequence). The CDR3 contains 17 residues. The CDR3 loop reads CAVHSVPPFSGANVLTF. The CDR3 DNA reads TGTGCCGTACACTCCGTACCGCCCTTCTCTGGGGCCAACGTCCTGACTTTC.

This clonotype came up a few times. The V and J genes are TRBV4-1 and TRBJ1-2; possibly TRBD1 for D (6 bases). Germline V lookup: CDR1 MGHRA, CDR2 YSYEKL. Trimming pared 2 bases from V and 2 bases from J, leaving 9 bases between. The CDR3 contains 14 residues. The CDR3 coding sequence is TGCGCCAGCAGCCAACCCACAGGGAACTATGGCTACACCTTC. It yields the protein CASSQPTGNYGYTF.

The chain employs TRBV4-1 and TRBJ1-4, with D tentatively TRBD1 (5 bases). Germline loops: CDR1 MGHRA, CDR2 YSYEKL. V lost 4 bases, J lost 7 bases, and 13 bases lay in between. CDR3 size: 14 residues. Here the CDR3 reads CASSRPGGSEKLFF. In nucleotides, the CDR3 is TGCGCCAGCAGCCGACCGGGGGGGAGTGAAAAACTGTTTTTT.

The J gene is TRBJ2-7, the V gene TRBV4-1; a possible D gene is TRBD1 (5 bases). The V end lost 1 base, the J end lost 0 bases, and 10 bases lay between the germline ends. The V gene's germline CDR1 is MGHRA and CDR2 YSYEKL. The CDR3 contains 15 residues. CDR3 protein: CASSQGGEDSYEQYF. For the CDR3, the DNA is TGCGCCAGCAGCCAAGGGGGCGAGGACTCCTACGAGCAGTACTTC.

This sequence joins TRBV19 and TRBJ1-3, with TRBD1 as a possible D gene (5 bases). The CDR3 is 16 amino acids. Germline V gene data show CDR1 as LNHDA and CDR2 as SQIVND (reference sequence). V was clipped by 5 bases and J by 0 bases, with 14 bases between them. CDR3 sequence: CASSQTGTDSGNTIYF. The CDR3 coding sequence is TGTGCCAGTAGTCAAACCGGGACTGACTCTGGAAACACCATATATTTT.

This clonotype showed up just a few times. This may be a read error: a much more frequent sequence differs by one nucleotide. This chain joins TRBV7-9 and TRBJ2-3; no clear D. The CDR3 extends over 14 amino acids. The germline V gene encodes CDR1 SEHNR and CDR2 FQNEAQ (reference sequence). Trimming stripped 5 bases from V and 4 bases from J, with 13 bases between. In nucleotides, the CDR3 is TGTGCCAGCAGCCCCACGGCAGCCTCAGATACGCAGTATTTT. It translates to CASSPTAASDTQYF.

J is TRBJ2-7 and V is TRBV9; D is undetermined. This CDR3 contains 14 residues. Germline lookup yields CDR1 SGDLS and CDR2 YYNGEE. V lost 0 bases to trimming and J lost 2 bases, with 9 bases between them. The CDR3 nucleotides read TGTGCCAGCAGCGTAGACTCTAGAACCTACGAGCAGTACTTC. Its translation is CASSVDSRTYEQYF.

DNA for the CDR3: TGTGCCAGCTCAAGTGGCGTAGCCCCCATCTACGAGCAGTACTTC. Its translation: CASSSGVAPIYEQYF. The V gene is TRBV18, the J gene TRBJ2-7, with D uncertain. The CDR3 covers 15 residues. Trimming removed 5 bases from V and 3 bases from J, with 17 bases in between. The germline CDR1 and CDR2 sequences are KGHSH and LQKENI. The variable domain in full, with the rest retrieved from reference TRBV18 and TRBJ2-7, is NAGVMQNPRHLVRRRGQEARLRCSPMKGHSHVYWYRQLPEEGLKFMVYLQKENIIDESGMPKERFSAEFPKEGPSILRIQQVVRGDSAAYFCASSSGVAPIYEQYFGPGTRLTVT.

This clonotype was counted between two and nine times. The gene calls are TRBV27 and TRBJ2-2; TRBD1 or TRBD2 may be the D gene (5 bases each). This CDR3 spans 14 amino acids. Looked up from germline, CDR1 is MNHEY and CDR2 is SMNVEV (reference sequence). Trimming stripped 6 bases from V and 6 bases from J, with 14 bases between. The CDR3 protein is CASRGLRGAGELFF. CDR3 nucleotides: TGTGCCAGCAGGGGCCTTCGGGGCGCCGGGGAGCTGTTTTTT.

This chain uses TRBV10-2 with TRBJ1-2, with unresolved D. Looked up from germline, CDR1 is WSHSY and CDR2 is SAAADI. Trimming removed 3 bases at V and 4 bases at J, with 15 bases between. The CDR3 consists of 15 residues. CDR3 in DNA: TGCGCCAGCAGTGATAGGGCCACCGGGCGCTATGGCTACACCTTC. It yields the protein CASSDRATGRYGYTF.

Points on this clonotype: It is likely a read error, because the conserved phenylalanine at the end of the CDR3 is missing. This rearrangement joins TRBV2 to TRBJ2-5; no reliable D call. The CDR3 is 16 amino acids. Germline V gene sequence: CDR1 SNHLY, CDR2 FYNNEI. The CDR3 sequence: CASSEVPAAAREIQYL. The DNA of the CDR3 is TGTGCCAGCAGTGAAGTCCCCGCCGCCGCGAGAGAGATCCAGTACCTC.

The V and J genes are TRBV4-1 and TRBJ2-7, with 7 bases that match TRBD2. CDR1 is MGHRA, CDR2 YSYEKL, per germline. The CDR3 sequence is 14 residues long. The junction had 9 bases not matched to a gene; V was cut back by 3 bases and J by 7 bases. Here the CDR3 DNA reads TGCGCCAGCAGCCAGGGGGGAGGGGTGAATGAGCAGTACTTC. Its translation: CASSQGGGVNEQYF.